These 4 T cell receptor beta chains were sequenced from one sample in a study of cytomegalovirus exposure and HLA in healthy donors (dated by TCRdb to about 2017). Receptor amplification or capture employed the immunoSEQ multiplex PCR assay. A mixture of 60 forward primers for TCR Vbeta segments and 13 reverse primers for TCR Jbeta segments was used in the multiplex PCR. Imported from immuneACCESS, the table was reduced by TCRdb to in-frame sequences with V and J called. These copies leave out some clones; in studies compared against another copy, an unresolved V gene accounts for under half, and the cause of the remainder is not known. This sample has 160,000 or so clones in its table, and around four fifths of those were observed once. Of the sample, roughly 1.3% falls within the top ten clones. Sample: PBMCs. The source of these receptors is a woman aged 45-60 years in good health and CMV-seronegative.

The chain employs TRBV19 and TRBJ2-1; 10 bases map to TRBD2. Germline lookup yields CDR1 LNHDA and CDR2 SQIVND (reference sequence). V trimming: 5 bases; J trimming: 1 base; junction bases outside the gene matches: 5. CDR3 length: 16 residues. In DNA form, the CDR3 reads TGTGCCAGTAGTTCCTCTAGCGGGAGTTCCTACAATGAGCAGTTCTTC. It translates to CASSSSSGSSYNEQFF.

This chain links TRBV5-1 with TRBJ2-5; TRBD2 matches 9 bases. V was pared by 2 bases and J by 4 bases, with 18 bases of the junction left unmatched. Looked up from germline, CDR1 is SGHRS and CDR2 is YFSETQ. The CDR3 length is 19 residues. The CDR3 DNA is TGCGCCAGCAGCTTTTTCGTCCTGGCGGGAGGGCCGAGTGGAGAGACCCAGTACTTC. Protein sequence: CASSFFVLAGGPSGETQYF.

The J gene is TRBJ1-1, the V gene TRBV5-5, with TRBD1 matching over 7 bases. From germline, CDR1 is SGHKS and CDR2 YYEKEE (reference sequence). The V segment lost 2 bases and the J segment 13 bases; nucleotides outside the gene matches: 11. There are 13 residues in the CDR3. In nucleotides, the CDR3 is TGTGCCAGCAGCTTAGAAGGGGGCTTAGTAGTTTTCTTT. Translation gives CASSLEGGLVVFF.

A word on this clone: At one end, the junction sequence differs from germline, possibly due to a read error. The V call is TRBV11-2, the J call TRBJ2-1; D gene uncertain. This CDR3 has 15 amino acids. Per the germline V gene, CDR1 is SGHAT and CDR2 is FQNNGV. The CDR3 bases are TGTGCCAGCAGCCTAGACCCCTTCTCCTACAATGAGCAGTTCTTC. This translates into CASSLDPFSYNEQFF.